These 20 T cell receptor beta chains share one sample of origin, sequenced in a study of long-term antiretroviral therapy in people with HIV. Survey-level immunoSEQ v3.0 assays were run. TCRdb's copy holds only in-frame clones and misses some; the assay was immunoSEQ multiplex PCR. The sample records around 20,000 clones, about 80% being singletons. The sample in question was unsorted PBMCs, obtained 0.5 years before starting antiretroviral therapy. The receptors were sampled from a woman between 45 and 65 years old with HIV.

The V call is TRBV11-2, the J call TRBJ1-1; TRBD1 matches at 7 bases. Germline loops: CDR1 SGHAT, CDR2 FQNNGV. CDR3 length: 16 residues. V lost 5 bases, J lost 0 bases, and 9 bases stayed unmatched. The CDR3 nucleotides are TGTGCCAGCAGCGGACGGGGACAGAGCATGAACACTGAAGCTTTCTTT. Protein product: CASSGRGQSMNTEAFF.

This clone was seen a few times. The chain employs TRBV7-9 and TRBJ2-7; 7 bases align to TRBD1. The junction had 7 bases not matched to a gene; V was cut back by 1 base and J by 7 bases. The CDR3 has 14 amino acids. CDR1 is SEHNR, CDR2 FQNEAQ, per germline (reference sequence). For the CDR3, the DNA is TGTGCCAGCAGCTTAGGGGGACAGACGGTGGAGCAGTACGTC. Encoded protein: CASSLGGQTVEQYV.

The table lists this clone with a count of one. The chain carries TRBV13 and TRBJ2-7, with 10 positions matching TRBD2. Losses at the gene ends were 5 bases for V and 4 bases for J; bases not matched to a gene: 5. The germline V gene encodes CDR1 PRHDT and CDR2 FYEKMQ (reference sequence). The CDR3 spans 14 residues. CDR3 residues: CASSTTSGVYEQYF. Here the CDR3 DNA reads TGTGCCAGCAGCACTACTAGCGGGGTTTACGAGCAGTACTTC.

The DNA of the CDR3 is TGTGCCAGCAGGCCTTCAGCGGGCGGCTACACCTTC. This sequence encodes CASRPSAGGYTF. The gene calls are TRBV9 and TRBJ1-2; no definite D call. V lost 5 bases and J 8 bases, leaving 13 bases between the germline ends. The CDR3 is made up of 12 amino acids. From germline, CDR1 is SGDLS and CDR2 YYNGEE.

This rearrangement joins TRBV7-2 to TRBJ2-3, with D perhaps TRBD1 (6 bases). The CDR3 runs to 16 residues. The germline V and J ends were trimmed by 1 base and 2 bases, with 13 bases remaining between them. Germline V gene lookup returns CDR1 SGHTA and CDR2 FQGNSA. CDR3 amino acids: CASSLGGRGATDTQYF. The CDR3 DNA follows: TGTGCCAGCAGCTTAGGAGGCAGGGGAGCCACAGATACGCAGTATTTT.

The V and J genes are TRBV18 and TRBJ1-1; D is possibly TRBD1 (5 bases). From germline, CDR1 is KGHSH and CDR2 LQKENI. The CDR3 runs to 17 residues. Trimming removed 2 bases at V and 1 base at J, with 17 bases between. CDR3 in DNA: TGTGCCAGCTCACCATTTAGGATGCAGGGAGAGAACACTGAAGCTTTCTTT. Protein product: CASSPFRMQGENTEAFF.

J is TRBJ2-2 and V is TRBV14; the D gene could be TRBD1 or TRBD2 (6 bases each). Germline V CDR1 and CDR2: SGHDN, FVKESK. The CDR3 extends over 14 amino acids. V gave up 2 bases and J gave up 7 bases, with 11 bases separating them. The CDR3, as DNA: TGTGCCAGCAGCCAAAGGAGGGGGTTCGGGGAGCTGTTTTTT. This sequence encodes CASSQRRGFGELFF.

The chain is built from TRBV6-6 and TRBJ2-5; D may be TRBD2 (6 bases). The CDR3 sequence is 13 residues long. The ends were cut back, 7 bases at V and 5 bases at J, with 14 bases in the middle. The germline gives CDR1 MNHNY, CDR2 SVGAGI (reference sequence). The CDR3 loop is CASTPPSVETQYF. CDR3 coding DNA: TGTGCCAGCACCCCACCTAGCGTGGAGACCCAGTACTTC.

CDR3 sequence reads: CASSLFSNSDTGELFF. CDR3 sequence (DNA): TGCGCCAGCAGCTTATTTTCTAACTCGGACACCGGGGAGCTGTTTTTT. The chain recombines TRBV5-1 with TRBJ2-2, with D unclear. The germline V gene encodes CDR1 SGHRS and CDR2 YFSETQ. The V end was cut by 2 bases, the J end by 3 bases, with 14 bases between. CDR3 length equals 16 residues. Full variable domain (missing parts from reference TRBV5-1 and TRBJ2-2): KAGVTQTPRYLIKTRGQQVTLSCSPISGHRSVSWYQQTPGQGLQFLFEYFSETQRNKGNFPGRFSGRQFSNSRSEMNVSTLELGDSALYLCASSLFSNSDTGELFFGEGSRLTVL.

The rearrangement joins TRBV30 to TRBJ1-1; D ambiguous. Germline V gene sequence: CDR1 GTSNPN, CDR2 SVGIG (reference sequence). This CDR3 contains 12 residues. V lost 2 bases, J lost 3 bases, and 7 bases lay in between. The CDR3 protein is CAWSLGYTEAFF. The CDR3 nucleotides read TGTGCCTGGAGTTTGGGTTACACTGAAGCTTTCTTT.

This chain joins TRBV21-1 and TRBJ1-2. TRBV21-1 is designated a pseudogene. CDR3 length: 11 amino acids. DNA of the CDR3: TGTGCCAGCAGCAAAAAGTATGGCTACACCTTC. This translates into CASSKKYGYTF.

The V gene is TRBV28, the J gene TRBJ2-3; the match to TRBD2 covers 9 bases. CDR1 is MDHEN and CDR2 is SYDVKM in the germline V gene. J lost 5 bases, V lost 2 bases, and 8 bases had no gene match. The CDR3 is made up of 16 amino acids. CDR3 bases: TGTGCCAGCAGTTTAGATCCCAGCGGGGGGTTAGATACGCAGTATTTT. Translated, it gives CASSLDPSGGLDTQYF.

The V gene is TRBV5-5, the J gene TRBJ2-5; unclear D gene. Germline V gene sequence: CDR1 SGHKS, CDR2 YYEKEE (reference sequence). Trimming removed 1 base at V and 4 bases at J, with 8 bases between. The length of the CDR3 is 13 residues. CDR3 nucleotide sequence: TGTGCCAGCAGCTTGTTCAGGCCAGAGACCCAGTACTTC. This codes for CASSLFRPETQYF.

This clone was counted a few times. CDR3 nucleotide sequence: TGCGCCAGCAGCTTGGCTGGGTTTGGGGAGACCCAGTACTTC. Translated, it gives CASSLAGFGETQYF. The genes are TRBV5-1 and TRBJ2-5; no firm D call. Germline V gene sequence: CDR1 SGHRS, CDR2 YFSETQ. V dropped 0 bases and J dropped 5 bases, with 11 bases sitting between them. The CDR3 is 14 residues long.

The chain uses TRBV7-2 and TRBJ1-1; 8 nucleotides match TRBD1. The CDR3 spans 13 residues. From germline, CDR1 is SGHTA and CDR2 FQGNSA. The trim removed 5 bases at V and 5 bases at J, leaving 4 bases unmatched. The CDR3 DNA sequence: TGTGCCAGCAGCGCACAGGGGGGAACTGAAGCTTTCTTT. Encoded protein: CASSAQGGTEAFF.

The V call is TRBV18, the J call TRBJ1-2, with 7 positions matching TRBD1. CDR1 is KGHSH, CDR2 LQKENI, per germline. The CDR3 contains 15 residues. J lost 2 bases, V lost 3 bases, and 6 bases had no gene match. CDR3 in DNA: TGTGCCAGCTCACCGGCGGGACAGCCCAACTATGGCTACACCTTC. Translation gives CASSPAGQPNYGYTF.

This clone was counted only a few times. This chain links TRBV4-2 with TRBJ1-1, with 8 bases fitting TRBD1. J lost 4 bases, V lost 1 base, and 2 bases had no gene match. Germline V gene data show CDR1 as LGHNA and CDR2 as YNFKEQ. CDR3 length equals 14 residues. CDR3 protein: CASSQATGGTEAFF. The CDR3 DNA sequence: TGTGCCAGCAGCCAAGCTACAGGGGGCACTGAAGCTTTCTTT.

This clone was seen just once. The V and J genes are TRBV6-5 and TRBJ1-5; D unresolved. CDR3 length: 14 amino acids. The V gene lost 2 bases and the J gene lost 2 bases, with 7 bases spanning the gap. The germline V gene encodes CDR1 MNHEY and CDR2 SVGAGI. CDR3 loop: CASSYGSGNQPQHF. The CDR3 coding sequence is TGTGCCAGCAGTTACGGGTCCGGCAATCAGCCCCAGCATTTT.

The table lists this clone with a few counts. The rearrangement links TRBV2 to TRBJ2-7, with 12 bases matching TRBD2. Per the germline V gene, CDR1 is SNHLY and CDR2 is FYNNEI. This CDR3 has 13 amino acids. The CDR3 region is CASSAGGTSGPKV. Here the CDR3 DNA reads TGTGCCAGCAGTGCCGGTGGGACTAGCGGGCCTAAGGTC.

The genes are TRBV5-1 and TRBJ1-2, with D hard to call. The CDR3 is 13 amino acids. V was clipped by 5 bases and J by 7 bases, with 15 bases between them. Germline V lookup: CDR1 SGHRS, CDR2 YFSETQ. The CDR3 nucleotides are TGCGCCAGCAGTTTAACTAGGGATAGTGGCTACACCTTC. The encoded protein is CASSLTRDSGYTF.